The 21 T cell receptor beta chains reported below all come from one sample, sequenced in a study of T-cell memory formation after mild COVID-19. MiXCR, applied by TCRdb to the 5' RACE reads, yields one record per CDR3 protein. The sample carries 550,000 to 700,000 distinct CDR3 sequences, more than 15% recorded once. Sequences were obtained from PBMCs or a T cell subset sorted from them (not recorded which). These receptors originate from an adult woman who had mild COVID-19 (a few samples of this study predate the infection). Cell type and time point are not known.

The chain has TRBV24-1 and TRBJ2-2; 9 nucleotides match TRBD1. The CDR3 has 14 residues. Germline V lookup: CDR1 KGHDR, CDR2 SFDVKD. V dropped 8 bases and J dropped 7; count of bases not matched to a gene: 7. CDR3 in amino acids: CATTRTGEDGELFF. The DNA of the CDR3 is TGTGCCACCACCAGGACAGGGGAAGACGGGGAGCTGTTTTTT.

This clonotype showed up many times. The chain combines TRBV7-9 with TRBJ2-2, with 9 bases matching TRBD1. The CDR3 contains 15 residues. J gave up 5 bases and V 6 bases, and 7 bases lay outside the gene matches. Germline CDR1 SEHNR, CDR2 FQNEAQ (reference sequence). The chain's CDR3 is CASRFTGGATGELFF. The CDR3 nucleotides are TGTGCCAGCAGGTTCACAGGGGGCGCGACCGGGGAGCTGTTTTTT.

The rearrangement links TRBV20-1 to TRBJ1-1, with D uncertain. The V end lost 7 bases, the J end lost 4 bases, and 13 bases lay between the germline ends. The germline CDR1 and CDR2 sequences are DFQATT and SNEGSKA (reference sequence). The CDR3 is made up of 12 amino acids. CDR3 DNA sequence: TGCAGTGGCACTAAGAGGAGCACTGAAGCTTTCTTT. Translation: CSGTKRSTEAFF.

The J gene is TRBJ2-7, the V gene TRBV4-1, with D maybe TRBD2 (5 bases). The V gene's germline CDR1 is MGHRA and CDR2 YSYEKL. V was cut by 3 bases and J by 0 bases, with 9 bases left in between. The CDR3 sequence is 14 residues long. CDR3 sequence (DNA): TGCGCCAGCAGCCACAACGGGATCTCCTACGAGCAGTACTTC. Residues: CASSHNGISYEQYF.

This chain links TRBV7-2 with TRBJ1-1; maybe TRBD1 (6 bases). Between the trimmed V and J ends, which lost 4 bases and 4 bases, there was a span of 13 bases. Germline V lookup: CDR1 SGHTA, CDR2 FQGNSA. CDR3 size: 14 residues. DNA for the CDR3: TGTGCCAGCAGCTCACAGGGAGGAACCACTGAAGCTTTCTTT. Translation gives CASSSQGGTTEAFF. Combining the CDR3 with reference TRBV7-2 and TRBJ1-1 gives the whole variable domain GAGVSQSPSNKVTEKGKDVELRCDPISGHTALYWYRQSLGQGLEFLIYFQGNSAPDKSGLPSDRFSAERTGGSVSTLTIQRTQQEDSAVYLCASSSQGGTTEAFFGQGTRLTVV.

This clonotype was observed a handful of times. The V and J genes are TRBV19 and TRBJ1-1; TRBD1 matches at 10 bases. After removal of 6 bases from V and 0 bases from J, the junction contained 7 bases not matched to a gene. The CDR3 has 16 amino acids. Germline CDR1 and CDR2: LNHDA and SQIVND (reference sequence). CDR3 sequence (DNA): TGTGCCAGTAGCAAACCGGGACAGGGGTTGAACACTGAAGCTTTCTTT. It encodes CASSKPGQGLNTEAFF.

The chain has TRBV18 and TRBJ2-2; TRBD2 agrees at 7 bases. J lost 1 base, V lost 6 bases, and 5 bases had no gene match. The CDR3 has 15 amino acids. The germline V gene encodes CDR1 KGHSH and CDR2 LQKENI. The CDR3 region is CASSRIAGNTGELFF. In nucleotides, the CDR3 is TGTGCCAGCTCTCGAATAGCGGGGAACACCGGGGAGCTGTTTTTT.

The CDR3 DNA sequence: TGTGCCACCAGGTCCGGGGGGGGGGTAAGCGATGAGCAGTTCTTC. Its translation is CATRSGGGVSDEQFF. The chain is built from TRBV15 and TRBJ2-1, with 8 bases lining up with TRBD2. The germline CDR1 and CDR2 sequences are LNHNV and YYDKDF (reference sequence). V dropped 6 bases and J dropped 8; count of bases not matched to a gene: 12. This CDR3 contains 15 residues.

This clonotype has a handful of counts. The chain recombines TRBV2 with TRBJ2-3; TRBD2 matches at 10 bases. This CDR3 comprises 16 residues. CDR1 and CDR2 from the germline V gene are SNHLY and FYNNEI. V was pared by 6 bases and J by 0 bases, with 6 bases of the junction left unmatched. For the CDR3, the DNA is TGTGCCAGCAGACCAAAGCGGGGGGGAAGCACAGATACGCAGTATTTT. Translation: CASRPKRGGSTDTQYF.

This clonotype turned up a few times. This rearrangement joins TRBV10-3 to TRBJ2-7; 7 bases line up with TRBD1. Germline V gene sequence: CDR1 ENHRY, CDR2 SYGVKD. The CDR3 length is 15 residues. V lost 3 bases to trimming and J lost 0 bases; unmatched junction nucleotides: 5. CDR3 sequence reads: CAISDWDRSSYEQYF. In nucleotides, the CDR3 is TGTGCCATCAGTGATTGGGACAGAAGCTCCTACGAGCAGTACTTC.

The chain has TRBV18 and TRBJ2-5; D remains ambiguous. The V gene's germline CDR1 is KGHSH and CDR2 LQKENI. The CDR3 has 16 residues. V lost 3 bases and J 5 bases, leaving 19 bases between the germline ends. CDR3 DNA sequence: TGTGCCAGCTCACCGGTAGAGCTGGACGACGAGGAGACCCAGTACTTC. Its translation is CASSPVELDDEETQYF.

This chain links TRBV12-3 or TRBV12-4 with TRBJ1-1, with D possibly being TRBD1 (5 bases). The CDR3 runs to 16 residues. Trimming pared 8 bases from V and 1 base from J, leaving 20 bases between. CDR3 amino acids: CASPVGAQGPNTEAFF. CDR3 sequence (DNA): TGTGCCAGCCCAGTGGGAGCCCAGGGACCGAACACTGAAGCTTTCTTT.

This clonotype has just a few counts. This chain joins TRBV3-1 and TRBJ2-3; D may be TRBD2 (6 bases). Germline V gene sequence: CDR1 LGHDT, CDR2 YNNKEL (reference sequence). Trimming left V 5 bases short and J 8 bases short, with 17 bases between. The CDR3 consists of 14 residues. CDR3 sequence reads: CASSTRDSDPTQYF. The CDR3 DNA reads TGTGCCAGCAGCACCCGGGACTCTGACCCTACGCAGTATTTT.

This clonotype came up a few times. The chain is built from TRBV6-5 and TRBJ2-5; D might be TRBD2 (6 bases). The V and J ends lost 2 bases and 1 base respectively, with 17 bases between them. From germline, CDR1 is MNHEY and CDR2 SVGAGI. This CDR3 spans 17 amino acids. The CDR3 bases are TGTGCCAGCAGTTACCCGGGAGCGCAGGGACCCCAAGAGACCCAGTACTTC. Residues: CASSYPGAQGPQETQYF.

This clonotype showed up many times. The chain links TRBV7-9 to TRBJ2-1; D is undetermined. There are 13 residues in the CDR3. Germline loops: CDR1 SEHNR, CDR2 FQNEAQ (reference sequence). Trimming left V 7 bases short and J 1 base short, with 8 bases between. This CDR3 is CASTRISYNEQFF. The DNA of the CDR3 is TGTGCCAGCACCCGTATATCCTACAATGAGCAGTTCTTC.

This clonotype has at least ten counts. This chain uses TRBV7-6 with TRBJ2-6; 7 bases are shared with TRBD1. The CDR3 sequence is 16 residues long. J was trimmed by 4 bases and V by 4 bases; bases with no gene match: 7. The germline V gene has CDR1 SGHVS and CDR2 FNYEAQ. The CDR3 sequence: CASSSSRGPGANVLTF. In nucleotides, the CDR3 is TGTGCCAGCAGCTCCTCGAGGGGGCCAGGGGCCAACGTCCTGACTTTC. Together with reference TRBV7-6 and TRBJ2-6, the CDR3 gives the full variable domain: GAGVSQSPRYKVTKRGQDVALRCDPISGHVSLYWYRQALGQGPEFLTYFNYEAQQDKSGLPNDRFSAERPEGSISTLTIQRTEQRDSAMYRCASSSSRGPGANVLTFGAGSRLTVL.

The chain couples TRBV20-1 to TRBJ2-1, with 7 bases matching TRBD2. This CDR3 has 15 residues. V trimming: 3 bases; J trimming: 2 bases; junction bases outside the gene matches: 7. Germline V gene lookup returns CDR1 DFQATT and CDR2 SNEGSKA (reference sequence). CDR3 residues: CSARGHGRTYNEQFF. The CDR3, as DNA: TGCAGTGCTAGGGGTCACGGGAGGACCTACAATGAGCAGTTCTTC.

The chain is built from TRBV4-1 and TRBJ2-3; 15 nucleotides agree with TRBD2. The germline V gene has CDR1 MGHRA and CDR2 YSYEKL. Germline trimming cut 1 base from V and 3 bases from J; bases unmatched to any gene: 14. The CDR3 is 21 residues long. CDR3 in DNA: TGCGCCAGCAGCCAAGCCCCAAGCGGACTAGCGGGGGGGCCGGGGACAGATACGCAGTATTTT. Its protein product is CASSQAPSGLAGGPGTDTQYF.

This clonotype was picked up a small number of times. V is TRBV2 and J is TRBJ2-1; 10 bases line up with TRBD2. This CDR3 is built from 19 residues. After removal of 3 bases from V and 0 bases from J, the junction contained 11 bases not matched to a gene. Looked up from germline, CDR1 is SNHLY and CDR2 is FYNNEI. CDR3 loop: CASSDTGTSASNSYNEQFF. The DNA of the CDR3 is TGTGCCAGCAGTGATACCGGGACTAGCGCCTCAAACTCCTACAATGAGCAGTTCTTC. The variable domain in full, completed from reference TRBV2 and TRBJ2-1, reads EPEVTQTPSHQVTQMGQEVILRCVPISNHLYFYWYRQILGQKVEFLVSFYNNEISEKSEIFDDQFSVERPDGSNFTLKIRSTKLEDSAMYFCASSDTGTSASNSYNEQFFGPGTRLTVL.

V gene TRBV5-6 combines with J gene TRBJ1-5; tentative D call: TRBD1 (5 bases). The V and J ends lost 1 base and 3 bases respectively, with 11 bases between them. The CDR3 sequence is 15 residues long. Per the germline V gene, CDR1 is SGHDT and CDR2 is YYEEEE. CDR3 nucleotide sequence: TGTGCCAGCAGCTTGAGGGGAAAGGACAATCAGCCCCAGCATTTT. Translation gives CASSLRGKDNQPQHF.

This clonotype was counted only a few times. V gene TRBV7-8 combines with J gene TRBJ2-2; 9 nucleotides match TRBD2. The germline V gene encodes CDR1 SGHVS and CDR2 FQNEAQ. The junction had 6 bases not matched to a gene; V was cut back by 6 bases and J by 4 bases. CDR3 length: 15 amino acids. CDR3 bases: TGTGCCAGCAGAAAAAGCGGGGGGCGCACCGGGGAGCTGTTTTTT. It translates to CASRKSGGRTGELFF. The whole variable domain, filled in from reference TRBV7-8 and TRBJ2-2, reads GAGVSQSPRYKVAKRGQDVALRCDPISGHVSLFWYQQALGQGPEFLTYFQNEAQLDKSGLPSDRFFAERPEGSVSTLKIQRTQQEDSAVYLCASRKSGGRTGELFFGEGSRLTVL.